Shown below are 7 T cell receptor beta chains from a single sample sequenced in a study of T-cell reconstitution after alpha-beta-depleted transplantation in children. Unique molecular identifiers were used to barcode this TCRbeta library. TCRdb reprocessed the PCR reads with MiXCR, giving one entry per CDR3 protein. The data hold over 450,000 distinct CDR3 sequences, with roughly a tenth observed a single time. This specimen was PBMCs, taken before TCRalphabeta/CD19-depleted stem cell transplant. These receptors were obtained from a child aged 2 to 15 with inherited bone marrow failure, due to receive a stem cell transplant.

This clonotype has at least ten counts. The genes are TRBV29-1 and TRBJ2-7, with D perhaps TRBD2 (6 bases). The length of the CDR3 is 13 residues. Germline V CDR1 and CDR2: SQVTM, ANQGSEA. V was shortened by 4 bases and J by 3 bases, with 13 bases between the two germline ends. CDR3 coding DNA: TGCAGCGTTGCCAGTAGCGGATTCTACGAGCAGTACTTC. Its translation is CSVASSGFYEQYF.

This clonotype was recorded many times. The gene calls are TRBV5-5 and TRBJ2-1, with D unresolved. With 5 bases removed from V and 5 bases from J, the gap between germline ends came to 20 bases. Germline V gene sequence: CDR1 SGHKS, CDR2 YYEKEE (reference sequence). The CDR3 is made up of 16 amino acids. The CDR3 DNA sequence: TGTGCCAGCAGACCGCCTCTGGGTGGCCTTAACAATGAGCAGTTCTTC. It translates to CASRPPLGGLNNEQFF.

This clonotype has ten or more counts. This chain uses TRBV2 with TRBJ2-7; TRBD1 is a possible D gene (5 bases). The CDR3 runs 13 residues. CDR1 is SNHLY, CDR2 FYNNEI, per germline. Trimming left V 4 bases short and J 2 bases short, with 9 bases between. The DNA of the CDR3 is TGTGCCAGCAGTGGTCTCAGGGCCTACGAGCAGTACTTC. It yields the protein CASSGLRAYEQYF.

This clonotype was detected ten times or more. V usage is TRBV29-1 and J usage is TRBJ2-1; a weak D match, TRBD1 (8 bases). Germline CDR1 is SQVTM and CDR2 is ANQGSEA. V was clipped by 5 bases and J by 4 bases, with 15 bases between them. The CDR3 consists of 14 residues. CDR3 bases: TGCAGCGTTTTTACAGGGGGGGGTTACAATGAGCAGTTCTTC. Residues: CSVFTGGGYNEQFF.

This sequence joins TRBV27 and TRBJ1-1, with D tentatively TRBD1 (5 bases). Looked up from germline, CDR1 is MNHEY and CDR2 is SMNVEV (reference sequence). This CDR3 contains 18 residues. Trimming shortened V by 8 bases and J by 5 bases, and 30 bases separated the two germline ends. The CDR3 reads CASSTVRSGTGKRTEAFF. CDR3 coding DNA: TGTGCCAGCTCGACCGTACGTTCGGGAACAGGTAAACGAACTGAAGCTTTCTTT.

Comment on this clonotype: This could be a read error, since a much larger clone is one nucleotide away. The gene calls are TRBV20-1 and TRBJ2-1; TRBD2 matches at 8 bases. V shed 5 bases and J 5 bases; nucleotides not matched to a gene: 11. The CDR3 is made up of 15 amino acids. The germline gives CDR1 DFQATT, CDR2 SNEGSKA (reference sequence). This CDR3 reads CSAPKRERVDNEQFF. CDR3 DNA sequence: TGCAGTGCTCCAAAGCGGGAGAGGGTCGACAATGAGCAGTTCTTC.

The chain combines TRBV20-1 with TRBJ2-1; D remains unclear. This CDR3 contains 14 residues. Germline assignment: CDR1 DFQATT and CDR2 SNEGSKA (reference sequence). CDR3 bases: TGCTGTGTTAAGGTGGAAAGGCGATACAATGAGCAGTTCTTC. Protein: CCVKVERRYNEQFF.